This is a list of T cell receptor beta chains from one sample in a study of Ad26.COV2.S vaccination and SARS-CoV-2 variants. Profiled with immunoSEQ multiplex PCR; TCRdb holds only in-frame clones, not every one. Seen here are about 450,000 clones, roughly 89% observed once, and the top ten hold roughly 2.5%. The starting material was peripheral blood, obtained in a trial of Ad26.COV2.S vaccine versus placebo. The source of these receptors is a person aged 18-60 years who received the Ad26.COV2.S COVID-19 vaccine or a placebo. Each CDR3 is given with its conserved first and last residue. The order of the fields is D gene, V gene, CDR3 protein. D genes are given only for firm matches.

D gene: TRBD1; V gene: TRBV3-1/TRBV3-2; CDR3 protein: CASSPPGGQPQHF
D gene: TRBD2; V gene: TRBV6-4; CDR3 protein: CASSVLAGGRDEQFF
D gene: NA; V gene: TRBV5-4; CDR3 protein: CAIRGGSTDTQYF
D gene: TRBD2; V gene: TRBV7-2; CDR3 protein: CASSFGLAGPYNEQFF
D gene: NA; V gene: TRBV7-2; CDR3 protein: CASSLGGALRTGELFF
D gene: NA; V gene: TRBV2; CDR3 protein: CASMIGAYEQYF
D gene: TRBD2; V gene: TRBV11-1; CDR3 protein: CASSLGAGASYNEQFF
D gene: TRBD2; V gene: TRBV4-3; CDR3 protein: CASSPTSGPWGQYF
D gene: NA; V gene: TRBV18; CDR3 protein: CASSPPLSGPSEKLFF
D gene: NA; V gene: TRBV2; CDR3 protein: CASRRASAAYEQYF
D gene: NA; V gene: TRBV7-2; CDR3 protein: CASSPRGHQPQHF
D gene: NA; V gene: TRBV7-6; CDR3 protein: CASSFPGRAVNEQFF
D gene: NA; V gene: TRBV25-1; CDR3 protein: CASSEVRGIIYF
D gene: NA; V gene: TRBV4-2; CDR3 protein: CASSQDTDRHEAFF
D gene: NA; V gene: TRBV19; CDR3 protein: CASSIGTFATEAFF
D gene: NA; V gene: TRBV6-6; CDR3 protein: CASSRTAHSNQPQHF
D gene: NA; V gene: TRBV29-1; CDR3 protein: CSVGQAYEQYF
D gene: TRBD1; V gene: TRBV10-3; CDR3 protein: CAISAEQGARRGYTF
D gene: NA; V gene: TRBV12-3/TRBV12-4; CDR3 protein: CASRVVGNTEAFF
D gene: NA; V gene: TRBV9; CDR3 protein: CASSPRESGSDTQYF
D gene: TRBD2; V gene: TRBV18; CDR3 protein: CASSPLAGISSRDTQYF
D gene: NA; V gene: TRBV7-3; CDR3 protein: CASSFRGWGDEQYF
D gene: NA; V gene: TRBV11-2; CDR3 protein: CASSFRETQYF
D gene: TRBD2; V gene: TRBV4-1; CDR3 protein: CASSQEWSLAGGDEQFF
D gene: NA; V gene: TRBV7-9; CDR3 protein: CASSFIGLIYEQYF
D gene: NA; V gene: TRBV9; CDR3 protein: CASSRGPHYGYTF